Listed below are T cell receptor beta chains from one sample, sequenced in a study of identical twins. From the 5' RACE reads, TCRdb called clonotypes with MiXCR, one entry per CDR3 protein. The profile shows about 1.7 million distinct CDR3 sequences, around 29% of them singletons. Sequenced material: cord blood. Receptors were obtained from a newborn girl in good health. CDR3s include the opening cysteine and the closing phenylalanine or tryptophan. The D gene is left open where the match is weak. Clone size is stated in some rows and not others, as once, few, many or a class when expanded.

.,TRBV6-6,TRBD1,TRBJ1-2,TGTGCCAGCAGTTATGAGGGGGCTGGCTATGGCTACACCTTC,CASSYEGAGYGYTF
.,TRBV11-2,.,TRBJ1-6,TGTGCCAGCAGCTTTGGGACACCGAATTCACCCCTCCACTTT,CASSFGTPNSPLHF
few,TRBV27,.,TRBJ1-2,TGTGCCAGCAGTTCATCCAGGGGCTCTAACTATGGCTACACCTTC,CASSSSRGSNYGYTF
.,TRBV7-2,TRBD2,TRBJ2-1,TGTGCCAGCAGTCAGCGGGGGGGGTACCACAATGAGCAGTTCTTC,CASSQRGGYHNEQFF
few,TRBV12-3/TRBV12-4,.,TRBJ1-1,TGTGCCAGCAGTTTTACGGGGTTAGGTGAAGCTTTCTTT,CASSFTGLGEAFF
.,TRBV20-1,TRBD1,TRBJ2-7,TGCAGTCCGACACTCCGGGGACAGTCCTACGAGCAGTACTTC,CSPTLRGQSYEQYF
.,TRBV9,.,TRBJ2-4,TGTGCCAGCAGCGATAAAGACCAGGGAATCGCCAAAAACATTCAGTACTTC,CASSDKDQGIAKNIQYF
.,TRBV20-1,TRBD1,TRBJ1-1,TGCAGTGCTAGGTGGGGGACAGGGAGAGGAACTGAAGCTTTCTTT,CSARWGTGRGTEAFF
.,TRBV7-2,.,TRBJ2-7,TGTGCCAGCAGCTTAATCCGCACAGGGAGTCACGAGCAGTACTTC,CASSLIRTGSHEQYF
few,TRBV7-2,TRBD2,TRBJ2-3,TGTGCCAGCAGCGGGAGAGCGGGGCCGCCAGCTACGCAGTATTTT,CASSGRAGPPATQYF
.,TRBV7-2,.,TRBJ2-7,TGTGCCAGCAGTCACCCAGCACTAGCCGGCGAGCAGTACTTC,CASSHPALAGEQYF
.,TRBV27,.,TRBJ2-7,TGTGCCAACCCTCCGACGGGGAATGAGCAGTACTTC,CANPPTGNEQYF
.,TRBV25-1,.,TRBJ2-5,TGTGCCAGCAGTGAGGGGAGGGGGGACCCCCAAGAGACCCAGTACTTC,CASSEGRGDPQETQYF
.,TRBV21-1,.,TRBJ2-7,TGTGCCAGCAGCAAAGCGCTTGTAGCTAGCGGGAGACACGAGCAGTACTTC,CASSKALVASGRHEQYF
few,TRBV6-1,.,TRBJ1-2,TGTGCCAGCAGACATAGACTCCGACAGAACTATGGCTACACCTTC,CASRHRLRQNYGYTF
many,TRBV2,TRBD2,TRBJ2-7,TGTGCCAGCAGACTAGCGGGATTAGGATACGAGCAGTACTTC,CASRLAGLGYEQYF
few,TRBV12-3/TRBV12-4,.,TRBJ2-4,TGTGCCAGCAGTTTAACTAGCTTGTTGACCAAAAACATTCAGTACTTC,CASSLTSLLTKNIQYF
.,TRBV29-1,TRBD1,TRBJ2-3,TGCAGCGTGGCGGACTCCGGGACAGGGAGAGGAGATACGCAGTATTTT,CSVADSGTGRGDTQYF
many,TRBV28,TRBD2,TRBJ2-7,TGTGCCAGCAGTTTCGCGACTAGCGGGAGATTCCACGAGCAGTACTTC,CASSFATSGRFHEQYF
many,TRBV5-1,.,TRBJ2-1,TGCGCCACCCGAACAGGGCCCACTAGTAATGAGCAGTTCTTC,CATRTGPTSNEQFF
.,TRBV6-6,.,TRBJ2-3,TGTGCCGGCAGTTGGGGAACAGATACGCAGTATTTT,CAGSWGTDTQYF
.,TRBV2,.,TRBJ2-1,TGTGCCAGCAGTGTCCGCCAGCCCAATGAGCAGTTCTTC,CASSVRQPNEQFF
few,TRBV13,TRBD2,TRBJ2-1,TGTGCCAGCAGCATAACCCGATACCCCGGACTAGCGGGGGGGTTTTCCTACAATGAGCAGTTCTTC,CASSITRYPGLAGGFSYNEQFF
.,TRBV3-1,.,TRBJ2-5,TGTGCCAGCAGCCAAATTGCCCATGTCGGGACAAGACAAGAGACCCAGTACTTC,CASSQIAHVGTRQETQYF
.,TRBV28,.,TRBJ2-7,TGTGCCAGCAGTTTCCTGGATAGGGGTTCCTACGAGCAGTACTTC,CASSFLDRGSYEQYF
.,TRBV20-1,TRBD1,TRBJ1-2,TGCAGTGCTAGAGCGGCGGGACAGGGAGCGTATGGCTACACCTTC,CSARAAGQGAYGYTF
.,TRBV10-3,TRBD1,TRBJ1-5,TGTGCCATCAGTGCGACAGGGTGGGGTAATCAGCCCCAGCATTTT,CAISATGWGNQPQHF
.,TRBV19,.,TRBJ2-5,TGTGCCAGTAGTATTTGGGGACACCAAGAGACCCAGTACTTC,CASSIWGHQETQYF
.,TRBV6-2/TRBV6-3,TRBD2,TRBJ2-1,TGTGCCAGCAGTTACTCACTAGCGGGAGTGGGGTATGAGCAGTTCTTC,CASSYSLAGVGYEQFF
few,TRBV27,.,TRBJ2-3,TGTGCCAGCCGTCAGGGTTTTCCAGATACGCAGTATTTT,CASRQGFPDTQYF
few,TRBV28,.,TRBJ2-1,TGTGCCAGCAGTTTATGGGGGGAGCCCTACAATGAGCAGTTCTTC,CASSLWGEPYNEQFF
few,TRBV28,TRBD1,TRBJ2-7,TGTGCCAGCAGTTTCGAGCCTGGACAGGGCTACGAGCAGTACTTC,CASSFEPGQGYEQYF
.,TRBV11-3,.,TRBJ2-7,TGTGCCAGCAGCTTAGGGGCCCCAGGACCCAATGAGCAGTACTTC,CASSLGAPGPNEQYF
.,TRBV20-1,.,TRBJ2-3,TGCAGTGCTAGAGATTTTTCAAGGCGGGGTAGCACAGATACGCAGTATTTT,CSARDFSRRGSTDTQYF
.,TRBV20-1,.,TRBJ2-3,TGCAGTGCTAGTGTGGGGGGAGATACGCAGTATTTT,CSASVGGDTQYF
.,TRBV28,.,TRBJ2-1,TGTGCCAGCAGTTTGAGAGGGAGGCGGAGAGTTGGACCCTACAATGAGCAGTTCTTC,CASSLRGRRRVGPYNEQFF
.,TRBV29-1,.,TRBJ2-6,TGCAGCGTTGGGTGGGGGAATGGGGCCAACGTCCTGACTTTC,CSVGWGNGANVLTF
.,TRBV7-2,TRBD2,TRBJ2-7,TGTGCCAGCAGCTTTGCGGGGGGGTTCTACGAGCAGTACTTC,CASSFAGGFYEQYF
.,TRBV11-2,TRBD2,TRBJ2-2,TGTGCCAGCAGCTTAGGACGTCTAGCGGGCACCGGGGAGCTGTTTTTT,CASSLGRLAGTGELFF
few,TRBV9,.,TRBJ2-2,TGTGCCAGCAGCGTAGTGGATGACGGCGGGGAGCTGTTTTTT,CASSVVDDGGELFF
few,TRBV21-1,.,TRBJ2-1,TGTGCCAGCAATCAGGCTAGCGGGAGGGGTATCTACAATGAGCAGTTCTTC,CASNQASGRGIYNEQFF
few,TRBV5-1,TRBD2,TRBJ2-5,TGCGCCAGCAGCACCTTAGCGGGAAAGCAAGAGACCCAGTACTTC,CASSTLAGKQETQYF
few,TRBV29-1,TRBD2,TRBJ2-1,TGCAGCGTTAGCGGGGGATGGTCCTACAATGAGCAGTTCTTC,CSVSGGWSYNEQFF
.,TRBV28,TRBD1,TRBJ1-4,TGTGCCAGCAGTTTAGGTTTCGGGACAGGGGATGAAAAACTGTTTTTT,CASSLGFGTGDEKLFF
once,TRBV29-1,.,TRBJ1-2,TGCAGCGTTGGTGTGGCTGGTCTGCAGGGGGGCTACACCTTC,CSVGVAGLQGGYTF
.,TRBV6-6,TRBD1,TRBJ2-1,TGTGCCAGCAGTCACCCAACAGGGGGCTCCTACAATGAGCAGTTCTTC,CASSHPTGGSYNEQFF
.,TRBV13,TRBD1,TRBJ1-5,TGTGCCAGCAGCCAAGCCGGGACAGGGGATCAGCCCCAGCATTTT,CASSQAGTGDQPQHF
few,TRBV5-1,.,TRBJ2-5,TGCGCCAGCAGAACCTTTGGGGGGCAAGAGACCCAGTACTTC,CASRTFGGQETQYF
few,TRBV6-4,.,TRBJ1-1,TGTGCCAGCAGTGACTTCTGGGGCGCGGGGAACACTGAAGCTTTCTTT,CASSDFWGAGNTEAFF
many,TRBV5-1,.,TRBJ2-3,TGCGCCAGCCTGGACAGCTTCACAGATACGCAGTATTTT,CASLDSFTDTQYF
.,TRBV2,TRBD2,TRBJ2-3,TGTGCCAGCAGTGAAGCAGGGACTAGCGGGGTCACAGATACGCAGTATTTT,CASSEAGTSGVTDTQYF
few,TRBV20-1,.,TRBJ1-5,TGCAGTGCGAAGTCGGGGTTTCAGCCCCAGCATTTT,CSAKSGFQPQHF
.,TRBV27,.,TRBJ2-3,TGTGCCAGCAGTCCCTTATGGGGTTACGGGGGAGATACGCAGTATTTT,CASSPLWGYGGDTQYF
.,TRBV12-5,.,TRBJ2-7,TGTGCTAGTGGACTTCCGGGACGTAGCTACGAGCAGTACTTC,CASGLPGRSYEQYF
.,TRBV12-3/TRBV12-4,.,TRBJ2-2,TGTGCCAGCAGTTTAGCGCCTATTAACGGGGGATGGGACACCGGGGAGCTGTTTTTT,CASSLAPINGGWDTGELFF
few,TRBV28,TRBD1,TRBJ2-3,TGTGCCAGCAGTTCCCCCAGGGACAGGACCCCTTTAACAGATACGCAGTATTTT,CASSSPRDRTPLTDTQYF
.,TRBV29-1,.,TRBJ1-1,TGCAGCGCGGGAATGAACACTGAAGCTTTCTTT,CSAGMNTEAFF
few,TRBV29-1,.,TRBJ1-5,TGCAGCGCCCTTAGGGGGTCCGGGTTTCGGCCCCAGCATTTT,CSALRGSGFRPQHF
.,TRBV28,.,TRBJ2-7,TGTGCCAGCAGTACAGACTCTGATTCCTACGAGCAGTACTTC,CASSTDSDSYEQYF